This T cell receptor beta chain appears in the sequencing data of a study of shared clonotypes between healthy human individuals. For the study at large: Ranging from 18 to 49 in age, donors were a couple of women and a few men. Used for every donor were three CD4 naive, three CD4 memory, two CD8 naive and one CD8 memory plate. Study observations and caveats: Measured sharing among donors was expected to vary with sequencing depth. Generally, naive subsets (rather than memory subsets) showed larger estimated richness.

V lost 4 bases to trimming and J lost 0 bases, with 7 bases between them. This CDR3 has 15 amino acids. The germline CDR1 and CDR2 sequences are MDHEN and SYDVKM. Sequencing used immunoSEQ multiplex PCR; TCRdb keeps in-frame clones, though not all of them. The repertoire holds over a million clones, with roughly 74% as singletons. This clone showed up just a few times. The target antigen is unknown. This chain uses TRBV28 with TRBJ2-6; D gene uncertain. The origin of this receptor is a man aged 18 to 29 in good health. Some clones in this sample may be carry-over from other donors' samples. Sequences were obtained from memory CD4+ T cells from PBMCs. This sample's subset: CD45RA-negative fraction. In nucleotides, the CDR3 is TGTGCCAGCAGTTATACGGGCTCTGGGGCCAACGTCCTGACTTTC. Its translation: CASSYTGSGANVLTF.